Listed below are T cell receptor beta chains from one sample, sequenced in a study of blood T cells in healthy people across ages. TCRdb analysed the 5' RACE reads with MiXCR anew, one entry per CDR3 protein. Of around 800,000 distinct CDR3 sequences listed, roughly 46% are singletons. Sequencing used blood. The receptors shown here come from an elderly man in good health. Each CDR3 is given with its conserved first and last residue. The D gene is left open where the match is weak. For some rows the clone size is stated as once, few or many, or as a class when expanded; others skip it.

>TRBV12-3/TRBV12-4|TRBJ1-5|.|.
TGTGCCAGCAGTTTAAGGCGGGATCAGCCCCAGCATTTT
CASSLRRDQPQHF
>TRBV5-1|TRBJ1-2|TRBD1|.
TGCGCCAGCAGCGTGGGACAGGGGGCGCGTGGCTACACCTTC
CASSVGQGARGYTF
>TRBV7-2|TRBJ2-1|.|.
TGTGCCAGCAGCTTAAGGGGGGGCCACAGTGAGCAGTTCTTC
CASSLRGGHSEQFF
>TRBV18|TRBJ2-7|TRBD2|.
TGTGCCAACTCACCCTTCACGGCGGGACTAGCGGCGTCCGGCGAGCAGTACTTC
CANSPFTAGLAASGEQYF
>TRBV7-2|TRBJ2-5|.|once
TGTGCCAGCAGTGCGCCCGGACCGGTCCGGGAGACCCAGTACTTC
CASSAPGPVRETQYF
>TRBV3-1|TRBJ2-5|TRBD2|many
TGTGCCAGCACCTCGTACTCGGCGGGAGCGAGGGAAGAGACCCAGTACTTC
CASTSYSAGAREETQYF
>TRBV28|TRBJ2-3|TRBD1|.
TGTGCCAGCAGTCCGGGGGACAGGGGGTCCGAAGATACGCAGTATTTT
CASSPGDRGSEDTQYF
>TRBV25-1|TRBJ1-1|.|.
TGTGCCAGCGTGGGAGGAGGGGACACTGAAGCTTTCTTT
CASVGGGDTEAFF
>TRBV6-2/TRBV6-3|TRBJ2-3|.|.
TGTGCCAGCTTAGAGGATACGCAGTATTTT
CASLEDTQYF
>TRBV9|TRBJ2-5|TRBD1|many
TGTGCCAGCAGCTTACAGGGGACCCAAGAGACCCAGTACTTC
CASSLQGTQETQYF
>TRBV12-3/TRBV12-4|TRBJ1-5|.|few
TGTGCCAGCAGTCGCTGGGGGGGAGGGGTGGATCAGCCCCAGCATTTT
CASSRWGGGVDQPQHF
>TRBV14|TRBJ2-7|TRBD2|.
TGTGCCAGCAGCCAAGATAGCGGGTCTTTCTACGAGCAGTACTTC
CASSQDSGSFYEQYF
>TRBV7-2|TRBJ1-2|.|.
TGTGCCAGCAGCTTATTGACAGCCTATGGCTACACCTTC
CASSLLTAYGYTF
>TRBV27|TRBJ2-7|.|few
TGTGCCAGCATTAGTCAGGGCTACGAGCAGTACTTC
CASISQGYEQYF
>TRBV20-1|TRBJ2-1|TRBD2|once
TGCAGCGCTACACGGGAGGGCTGGGAGACCCAGTTCTTC
CSATREGWETQFF
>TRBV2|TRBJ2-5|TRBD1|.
TGTGCCAGCAGTGTCCTTCGACAGGGGGAGACCCAGTACTTC
CASSVLRQGETQYF
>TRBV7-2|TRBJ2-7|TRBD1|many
TGTGCCAGCAGCGAGCGGACAGGGGGTACCTACGAGCAGTACTTC
CASSERTGGTYEQYF
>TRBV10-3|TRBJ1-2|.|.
TGTGCCATCAGTGAGTCCGTTAACTATGGCTACACCTTC
CAISESVNYGYTF
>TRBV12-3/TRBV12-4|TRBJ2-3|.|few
TGTGCCAGCAGTTTGGGGGGGGGCACAGATGCGGAGTATTTT
CASSLGGGTDAEYF
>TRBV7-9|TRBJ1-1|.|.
TGTGCCAGCAGCTTTGAGACCAGGGCGTCAGCTTTCTTT
CASSFETRASAFF
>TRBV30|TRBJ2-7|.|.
TGTGCCTGGATTCCAGGGGGGAACTACGAGCAGTACTTC
CAWIPGGNYEQYF
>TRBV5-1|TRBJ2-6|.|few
TGCGCCAGCAGGCCTGGTTCTGGGGCCAACGTCCTGACTTTC
CASRPGSGANVLTF
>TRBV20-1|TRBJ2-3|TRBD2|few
TGCAGTGCTAGACCCCGACTAGCGGGGACCACAGATACGCAGTATTTT
CSARPRLAGTTDTQYF
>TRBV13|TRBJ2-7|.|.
TGTGCCAGCGGCAAAGAAAACAGACAGTCTTACGAGCAGTACTTC
CASGKENRQSYEQYF
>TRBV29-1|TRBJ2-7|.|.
TGCAGCGTTGAAGATCCAGGACTGAAGTCCTACGAGCAGTACTTC
CSVEDPGLKSYEQYF
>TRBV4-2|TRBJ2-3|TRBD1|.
TGTGCCAGCAGCCAAGATGGACAGGTCATCACAGATACGCAGTATTTT
CASSQDGQVITDTQYF
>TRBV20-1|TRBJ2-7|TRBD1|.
TGCAGTGCTGGGGACAGATTATACGAGCAGTACTTC
CSAGDRLYEQYF
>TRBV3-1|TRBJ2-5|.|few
TGTGCCAGCAGCCATACAGGAGAGGAGACCCAGTACTTC
CASSHTGEETQYF
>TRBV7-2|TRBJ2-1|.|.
TGTGCCAGCAGCACCCAAGAGACCCAGTTCTTC
CASSTQETQFF
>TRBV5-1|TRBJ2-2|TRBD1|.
TGCGCCAGCAGCCGGGGGACAGGAACGAACACCGGGGAGCTGTTTTTT
CASSRGTGTNTGELFF
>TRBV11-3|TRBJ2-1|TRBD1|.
TGTGCCAGCAGCTTAGATAGGGGGACAGAGCTACAATTAAATGAGCAGTTCTTC
CASSLDRGTELQLNEQFF
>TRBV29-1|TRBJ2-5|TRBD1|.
TGCAGCGTGGACGGACAGGGCGGTGCGGCCCAGTACTTC
CSVDGQGGAAQYF
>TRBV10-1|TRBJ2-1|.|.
TGCGCCTGGGAGGAGAAGGGGAGGGGGAATGAGCAGTTCTTC
CAWEEKGRGNEQFF
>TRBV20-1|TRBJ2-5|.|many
TGCAGTGCCACCGACGAAAAACAAGAGACCCAGTACTTC
CSATDEKQETQYF
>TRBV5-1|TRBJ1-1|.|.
TGCGCCAGCAGCGGGAGACAGAACACTGAAGCTTTCTTT
CASSGRQNTEAFF
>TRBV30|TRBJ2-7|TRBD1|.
TGTGCCTGGAGTTTCGACAGGGGGGACGAGCAGTACTTC
CAWSFDRGDEQYF
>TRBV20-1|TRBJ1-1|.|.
TGCAGTGCTAGAGATCGGCAGGGGAGGGCTGAAGCTTTCTTT
CSARDRQGRAEAFF
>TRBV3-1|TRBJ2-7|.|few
TGTGCCAGCAGTCAAAATAACTACGAGCAGTACTTC
CASSQNNYEQYF
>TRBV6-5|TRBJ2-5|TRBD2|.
TGTGCCAGCAGTTACTCGACGGGCGGGAGATTCAATGAGCAGTACTTC
CASSYSTGGRFNEQYF
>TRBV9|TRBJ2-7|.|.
TGTGCCAGCAGCGTGGGTGAGGGGTCGTGGGAGCAGTACTTC
CASSVGEGSWEQYF
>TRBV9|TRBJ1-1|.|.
TGTGCCAGCAGCGGACAGCTGAACACTGAAGCTTTCTTT
CASSGQLNTEAFF
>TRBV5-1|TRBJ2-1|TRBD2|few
TGCGCCAGCAGCTTGGTGCTAGCGGGAGGGCCGGTCTACAATGAGCAGTTCTTC
CASSLVLAGGPVYNEQFF
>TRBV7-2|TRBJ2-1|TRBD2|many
TGTGCCAGCAGCGCGGGGGGGTCCCGACAGAAAGAGCAGTTCTTC
CASSAGGSRQKEQFF
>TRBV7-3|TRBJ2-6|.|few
TGTGCCAGCAGCTTAATAGGTTCTGGGGCCAACGTCCTGACTTTC
CASSLIGSGANVLTF
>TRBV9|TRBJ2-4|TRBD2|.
TGTGCCAGCAGCCCACCAGGGACTAGCAGGGACAAAAACATTCAGTACTTC
CASSPPGTSRDKNIQYF